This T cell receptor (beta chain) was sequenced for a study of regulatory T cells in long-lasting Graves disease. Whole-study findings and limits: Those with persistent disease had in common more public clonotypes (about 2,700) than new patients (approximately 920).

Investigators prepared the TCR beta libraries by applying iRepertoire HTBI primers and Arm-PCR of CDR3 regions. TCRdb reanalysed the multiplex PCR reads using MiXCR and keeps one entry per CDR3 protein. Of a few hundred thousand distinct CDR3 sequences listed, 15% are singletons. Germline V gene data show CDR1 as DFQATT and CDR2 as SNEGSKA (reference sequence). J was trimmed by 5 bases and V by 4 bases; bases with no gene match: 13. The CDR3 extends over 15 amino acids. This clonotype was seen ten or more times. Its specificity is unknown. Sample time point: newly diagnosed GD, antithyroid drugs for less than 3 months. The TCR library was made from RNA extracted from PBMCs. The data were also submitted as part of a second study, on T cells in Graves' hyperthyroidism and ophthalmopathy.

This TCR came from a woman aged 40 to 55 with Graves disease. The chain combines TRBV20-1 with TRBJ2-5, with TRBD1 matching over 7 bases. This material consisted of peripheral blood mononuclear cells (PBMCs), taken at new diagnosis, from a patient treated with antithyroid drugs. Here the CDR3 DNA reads TGCAGTGCTATACCCTTCAGAGGGGGCCGGGAGACCCAGTACTTC. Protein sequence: CSAIPFRGGRETQYF.